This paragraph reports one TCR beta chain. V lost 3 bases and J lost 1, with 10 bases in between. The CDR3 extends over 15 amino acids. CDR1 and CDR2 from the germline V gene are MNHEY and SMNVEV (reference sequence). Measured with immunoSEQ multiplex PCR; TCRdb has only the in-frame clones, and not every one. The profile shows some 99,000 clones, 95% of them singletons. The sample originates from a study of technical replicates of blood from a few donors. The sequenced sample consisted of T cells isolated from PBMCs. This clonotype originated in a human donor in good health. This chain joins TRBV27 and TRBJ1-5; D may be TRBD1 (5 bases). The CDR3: CASSFQGRSNQPQHF. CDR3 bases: TGTGCCAGCAGTTTCCAGGGAAGAAGCAATCAGCCCCAGCATTTT.